Below are 10 T cell receptor beta chains sequenced from a single sample in a study of control samples from healthy donors and cancer patients. Sequenced by immunoSEQ multiplex PCR; TCRdb stores in-frame clones only, minus some. The sample has about 190,000 clones; roughly nine tenths are singletons. Material for sequencing was blood. The receptors stem from a man under 40 in good health.

V usage is TRBV30 and J usage is TRBJ1-5; D not certain. This CDR3 region has 15 residues. Trimming pared 2 bases from V and 2 bases from J, leaving 13 bases between. CDR1 is GTSNPN, CDR2 SVGIG, per germline (reference sequence). The CDR3 sequence: CAWSRAGSGNQPQHF. The CDR3, as DNA: TGTGCCTGGAGTAGAGCCGGGTCGGGCAATCAGCCCCAGCATTTT.

The chain couples TRBV9 to TRBJ2-6; tentatively, D is TRBD2 (6 bases). V was shortened by 3 bases and J by 6 bases, with 16 bases between the two germline ends. Germline V CDR1 and CDR2: SGDLS, YYNGEE. The CDR3 runs 16 residues. The CDR3 sequence: CASSAHQGGAANVLTF. DNA of the CDR3: TGTGCCAGCAGCGCCCATCAGGGAGGTGCGGCCAACGTCCTGACTTTC.

This clone was recorded only once. The chain links TRBV20-1 to TRBJ2-3; no firm D call. This CDR3 contains 12 residues. Trimming left V 3 bases short and J 4 bases short, with 8 bases between. Germline V gives CDR1 DFQATT, CDR2 SNEGSKA (reference sequence). The CDR3 here is CSASPRADTQYF. The CDR3 DNA reads as TGCAGTGCTAGTCCCCGGGCAGATACGCAGTATTTT.

This clone was counted once. This rearrangement joins TRBV6-1 to TRBJ2-3, with D perhaps assigned TRBD1 or TRBD2 (5 bases each). The V gene's germline CDR1 is MNHNS and CDR2 SASEGT. Trimming pared 3 bases from V and 1 base from J, leaving 5 bases between. The CDR3 is made up of 13 amino acids. The CDR3 is CASSEGGTDTQYF. The CDR3 nucleotides read TGTGCCAGCAGTGAGGGGGGCACAGATACGCAGTATTTT.

The J gene is TRBJ1-3, the V gene TRBV9; unclear D gene. CDR1 SGDLS and CDR2 YYNGEE come from the germline V gene. There are 16 residues in the CDR3. Trimming pared 0 bases from V and 0 bases from J, leaving 10 bases between. CDR3 region: CASSVGVGSSGNTIYF. The CDR3 DNA is TGTGCCAGCAGCGTAGGTGTAGGCAGCTCTGGAAACACCATATATTTT.

The chain combines TRBV27 with TRBJ1-2; 9 bases are shared with TRBD1. After removal of 6 bases from V and 6 bases from J, the junction contained 23 bases not matched to a gene. CDR1 and CDR2 from the germline V gene are MNHEY and SMNVEV (reference sequence). The CDR3 is made up of 19 amino acids. CDR3 in amino acids: CASSSLLRDRDSFGNGYTF. The DNA for the CDR3 is TGTGCCAGCAGCTCCCTCCTTCGGGACAGGGACTCGTTTGGTAATGGCTACACCTTC.

The gene calls are TRBV19 and TRBJ1-1; D gene uncertain. The CDR3 has 13 residues. The ends were cut back, 11 bases at V and 1 base at J, with 14 bases in the middle. Germline V gene data show CDR1 as LNHDA and CDR2 as SQIVND (reference sequence). The CDR3 DNA reads TGTGCCGTTTCTGGGTCGGGGAACACTGAAGCTTTCTTT. Translating gives CAVSGSGNTEAFF. The full variable domain, its missing parts supplied by reference TRBV19 and TRBJ1-1, is DGGITQSPKYLFRKEGQNVTLSCEQNLNHDAMYWYRQDPGQGLRLIYYSQIVNDFQKGDIAEGYSVSREKKESFPLTVTSAQKNPTAFYLCAVSGSGNTEAFFGQGTRLTVV.

V usage is TRBV4-1 and J usage is TRBJ2-3; D not resolved. The CDR3 sequence is 13 residues long. V was clipped by 4 bases and J by 8 bases, with 13 bases between them. CDR1 MGHRA and CDR2 YSYEKL come from the germline V gene. CDR3 sequence: CASSRAWASTQYF. The CDR3 region has the DNA TGCGCCAGCAGCCGCGCCTGGGCCAGTACGCAGTATTTT.

This chain connects TRBV5-5 to TRBJ2-7; D is unclear. The CDR3 contains 15 residues. The ends were cut back, 5 bases at V and 0 bases at J, with 15 bases in the middle. The germline V gene has CDR1 SGHKS and CDR2 YYEKEE (reference sequence). The CDR3 DNA follows: TGTGCCAGCAGTCCAAGGACGGAGATCTCCTACGAGCAGTACTTC. Translated: CASSPRTEISYEQYF.

This clone was detected only once. V and J are TRBV12-3 or TRBV12-4 and TRBJ2-2, with D possibly TRBD1 on 5 matching bases. The CDR3 runs 13 residues. Trimming stripped 6 bases from V and 3 bases from J, with 8 bases between. The CDR3 loop reads CASRQAHTGELFF. The CDR3 nucleotides are TGTGCCAGCAGACAGGCCCACACCGGGGAGCTGTTTTTT.